A selection of T cell receptor beta chains follows, all from one sample in a study of control samples from healthy donors and cancer patients. Generated by immunoSEQ multiplex PCR, the TCRdb table keeps only in-frame clones and is missing some. This table has about 50,000 clones, 94% appearing once. The sequencing input was blood. The receptors here all came from a man aged 25 to 40 in good health. Both conserved end residues are part of each CDR3. D genes are given only for firm matches. Clone size is stated in some rows and not others, as once, few, many or a class when expanded.

. . TRBJ1-1 TRBV6-5 CASSITLGRSAEAFF TGTGCCAGCAGTATTACTCTTGGACGGAGCGCTGAAGCTTTCTTT
. TRBD1 TRBJ1-1 TRBV6-1 CASSEATGGFVDTEAFF TGTGCCAGCAGTGAAGCGACAGGGGGCTTCGTTGACACTGAAGCTTTCTTT
. . TRBJ2-1 TRBV7-9 CASSRPDYNEQFF TGTGCCAGCAGCCGCCCGGACTACAATGAGCAGTTCTTC
. . TRBJ1-1 TRBV6-4 CASSDPRGGRAFF TGTGCCAGCAGTGACCCGAGGGGAGGGAGAGCTTTCTTT
. . TRBJ1-1 TRBV5-1 CASSRRVNTEAFF TGCGCCAGCAGCAGGCGGGTGAACACTGAAGCTTTCTTT
. . TRBJ2-1 TRBV27 CASSLMEKQFF TGTGCCAGCAGTTTAATGGAAAAGCAGTTCTTC
. . TRBJ2-5 TRBV3-1/TRBV3-2 CASSQDLELGRETQYF TGTGCCAGCAGCCAAGATCTGGAACTAGGAAGGGAGACCCAGTACTTC
few . TRBJ2-1 TRBV9 CASSRVGGQGNEQFF TGTGCCAGCAGCCGGGTCGGGGGCCAGGGCAATGAGCAGTTCTTC
. . TRBJ2-7 TRBV30 CAWSSNSYEQYF TGTGCCTGGAGTTCCAACTCCTACGAGCAGTACTTC
. . TRBJ1-5 TRBV5-8 CASSLGQPQHF TGTGCCAGCAGCTTGGGTCAGCCCCAGCATTTT
. TRBD2 TRBJ2-3 TRBV7-2 CASSLRNSGVGPDTQYF TGTGCCAGCAGCTTACGGAATAGCGGGGTTGGCCCAGATACGCAGTATTTT
. . TRBJ2-7 TRBV27 CASRFSGAYEQYF TGTGCCAGCAGATTTTCGGGTGCTTACGAGCAGTACTTC
. TRBD1 TRBJ1-3 TRBV5-1 CASSLGGQGHENTIYF TGCGCCAGCAGCTTGGGGGGACAGGGGCATGAAAACACCATATATTTT
. . TRBJ1-2 TRBV6-5 CASRVPSSMGGYTF TGTGCCAGCAGAGTCCCGTCCTCGATGGGAGGCTACACCTTC
. . TRBJ2-7 TRBV6-1 CASSEADTGSYEQYF TGTGCCAGCAGTGAAGCGGACACGGGAAGCTACGAGCAGTACTTC
. TRBD1 TRBJ1-3 TRBV5-3 CARSGGHRDRGYSGNTIYF TGTGCCAGAAGCGGCGGCCACCGGGACAGGGGGTACTCTGGAAACACCATATATTTT
. . TRBJ2-7 TRBV5-6 CASSLAALPYEQYF TGTGCCAGCAGCTTGGCAGCACTTCCGTACGAGCAGTACTTC
. . TRBJ2-2 TRBV6-5 CASTTHPETGELFF TGTGCCAGCACCACACATCCGGAAACCGGGGAGCTGTTTTTT
once . TRBJ1-5 TRBV27 CASSARGSNQPQHF TGTGCCAGCAGTGCCAGGGGTTCCAATCAGCCCCAGCATTTT
. TRBD1 TRBJ1-1 TRBV7-3 CASSSDRDTEAFF TGTGCCAGCAGCTCGGACAGGGACACTGAAGCTTTCTTT
. . TRBJ2-2 TRBV5-6 CASSLVGGLRELFF TGTGCCAGCAGCTTGGTTGGTGGGCTCAGGGAGCTGTTTTTT
. . TRBJ1-2 TRBV5-6 CASSLDTAFYGYTF TGTGCCAGCAGCTTGGATACAGCATTCTATGGCTACACCTTC
. . TRBJ1-1 TRBV9 CASSAGHVNTEAFF TGTGCCAGCAGCGCGGGACACGTGAACACTGAAGCTTTCTTT
. . TRBJ2-1 TRBV29-1 CSGPLWAWRSYNEQFF TGCAGCGGACCCCTGTGGGCGTGGCGGAGCTACAATGAGCAGTTCTTC
. . TRBJ2-7 TRBV6-5 CASRGQSSYEQYF TGTGCCAGCAGAGGACAGAGCTCCTACGAGCAGTACTTC
. . TRBJ1-4 TRBV9 CASSVGVGGESEKLFF TGTGCCAGCAGCGTAGGGGTTGGGGGGGAAAGTGAAAAACTGTTTTTT
. . TRBJ1-1 TRBV9 CASSWDPGTEAFF TGTGCCAGCAGCTGGGACCCTGGGACTGAAGCTTTCTTT
. . TRBJ1-4 TRBV19 CASSIGQMKLFF TGTGCCAGTAGTATTGGACAGATGAAACTGTTTTTT
. . TRBJ1-2 TRBV28 CASSFRGAYGYTF TGTGCCAGCAGTTTCCGGGGGGCTTATGGCTACACCTTC
. . TRBJ2-3 TRBV5-1 CASSRDLHTDTQYF TGCGCCAGCAGCCGGGACCTACACACAGATACGCAGTATTTT
. . TRBJ1-3 TRBV20-1 CSLGWENTIYF TGCAGTCTCGGCTGGGAAAACACCATATATTTT
. . TRBJ2-1 TRBV7-2 CASSLAVVNEQFF TGTGCCAGCAGCTTAGCAGTAGTCAATGAGCAGTTCTTC
. TRBD1 TRBJ1-6 TRBV28 CASSSGTGSGLGNSPLHF TGTGCCAGCAGTTCCGGGACAGGTTCAGGTTTAGGTAATTCACCCCTCCACTTT
. . TRBJ1-5 TRBV24-1 CATSGVNQPQHF TGTGCCACCAGTGGGGTCAATCAGCCCCAGCATTTT
. . TRBJ2-2 TRBV4-3 CASSQDTGGNTGELFF TGCGCCAGCAGCCAAGATACCGGGGGGAACACCGGGGAGCTGTTTTTT
. . TRBJ1-2 TRBV19 CASSILGRDGYTF TGTGCCAGTAGTATTCTAGGACGGGATGGCTACACCTTC
. . TRBJ1-2 TRBV15 CATSRLGLHYTF TGTGCCACCAGCAGACTTGGACTTCACTACACCTTC
. TRBD1 TRBJ1-1 TRBV3-1/TRBV3-2 CASSDRGSNTEAFF TGTGCCAGCAGCGACAGGGGCTCCAACACTGAAGCTTTCTTT
. TRBD2 TRBJ2-7 TRBV9 CASSADRGGTYEQYF TGTGCCAGCAGCGCAGATCGGGGGGGGACCTACGAGCAGTACTTC
. TRBD2 TRBJ2-1 TRBV4-1 CASSQGAGTSAYNEQFF TGCGCCAGCAGCCAGGGAGCCGGGACTAGCGCATACAATGAGCAGTTCTTC
. TRBD2 TRBJ2-2 TRBV3-1/TRBV3-2 CASSPRTGTSPGELFF TGTGCCAGCAGCCCTAGGACGGGGACTAGCCCCGGGGAGCTGTTTTTT
. TRBD1 TRBJ1-6 TRBV9 CASSPQTGGGSPLHF TGTGCCAGCAGCCCTCAGACAGGGGGCGGTTCACCCCTCCACTTT
. TRBD1 TRBJ1-2 TRBV27 CASGLTGESYTF TGTGCCAGCGGATTGACAGGGGAAAGCTACACCTTC
. . TRBJ1-4 TRBV25-1 CASSEVGSRAATNEKLFF TGTGCCAGCAGTGAAGTAGGAAGCAGGGCAGCAACTAATGAAAAACTGTTTTTT
few . TRBJ2-3 TRBV30 CAWSEQEYTGASTDTQYF TGTGCCTGGAGCGAACAAGAGTATACGGGGGCGAGCACAGATACGCAGTATTTT
. . TRBJ1-1 TRBV5-1 CASSLVPSRTEAFF TGCGCCAGCAGCTTGGTACCCTCTCGGACTGAAGCTTTCTTT